The T cell receptor beta chain under discussion was sequenced for a study of cytomegalovirus exposure and HLA in healthy donors. PCR primers comprised 60 Vbeta and 13 Jbeta primers. Clones were read by immunoSEQ multiplex PCR, and TCRdb kept only the in-frame ones, dropping some. The listing records 50,000 to 70,000 clones. Healthy bone marrow donors formed the donor group. Sequencing was done on a sample of PBMCs. This sequence originates from a man aged 45 to 65 in good health and CMV-seropositive.

The DNA of the CDR3 is TGTGCCAGCAGCATGGGCCCCTCGGAGGGCACTGAAGCTTTCTTT. This translates into CASSMGPSEGTEAFF. The V call is TRBV7-9, the J call TRBJ1-1, with no clear D. The V and J ends lost 5 bases and 4 bases respectively, with 17 bases between them. CDR3 length: 15 residues. Germline assignment: CDR1 SEHNR and CDR2 FQNEAQ (reference sequence).